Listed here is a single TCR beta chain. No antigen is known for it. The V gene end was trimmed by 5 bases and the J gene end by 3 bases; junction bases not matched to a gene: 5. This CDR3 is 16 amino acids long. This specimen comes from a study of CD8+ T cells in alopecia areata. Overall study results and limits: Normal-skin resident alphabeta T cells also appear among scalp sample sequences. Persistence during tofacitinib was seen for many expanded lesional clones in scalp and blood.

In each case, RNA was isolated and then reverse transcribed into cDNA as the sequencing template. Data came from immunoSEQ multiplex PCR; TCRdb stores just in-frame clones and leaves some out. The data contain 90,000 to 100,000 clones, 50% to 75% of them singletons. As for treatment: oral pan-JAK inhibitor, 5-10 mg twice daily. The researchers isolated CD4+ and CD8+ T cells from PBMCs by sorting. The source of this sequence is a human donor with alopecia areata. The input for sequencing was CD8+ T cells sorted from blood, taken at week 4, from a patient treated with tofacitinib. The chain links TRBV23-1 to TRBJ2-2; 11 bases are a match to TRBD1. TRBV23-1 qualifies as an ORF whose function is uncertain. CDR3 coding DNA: TGCGCCAGCAGTTCCTGGACAGGGGGCGACACCGGGGAGCTGTTTTTT. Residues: CASSSWTGGDTGELFF.